This T cell receptor (beta chain) appears in the sequencing data of a study of blood T cell repertoires in COVID-19. Whole-study context: Both acute and convalescent COVID-19 samples were obtained from the United States, Italy and Spain.

With 3 bases removed from V and 4 bases from J, the gap between germline ends came to 7 bases. Germline CDR1 SNHLY, CDR2 FYNNEI. The CDR3 length is 13 residues. This clone appeared a few times. This same CDR3 is encoded by further DNA sequences in the sample. In the authors' workflow: Amplification from reference gene primers served as the basis for estimated nucleated cell counts. Data came from immunoSEQ multiplex PCR; TCRdb stores just in-frame clones and leaves some out. V, J and clone size derive from that table, while D and trimming were established from the DNA sequence. Seen here are roughly 140,000 clones, approximately 73% observed once, and the top ten hold 3.7%.

The TCR originated in an elderly woman with acute or convalescent COVID-19. The chain recombines TRBV2 with TRBJ1-5, with D uncertain. The sample comprised peripheral blood. The CDR3 protein is CASSESRNQPQHF. In nucleotides, the CDR3 is TGTGCCAGCAGTGAGTCTAGGAATCAGCCCCAGCATTTT.